What follows is one T cell receptor (beta chain) and its context. immunoSEQ v3.0 was run at survey level. Generated by immunoSEQ multiplex PCR, the TCRdb table keeps only in-frame clones and is missing some. The sample shows around 40,000 clones, 80% to 90% of them seen only once. These data originate in a study of long-term antiretroviral therapy in people with HIV. Germline V gene sequence: CDR1 LGHNA, CDR2 YNFKEQ. The CDR3 covers 16 residues. The junction had 3 bases not matched to a gene; V was cut back by 0 bases and J by 4 bases. This receptor was identified in a woman younger than 30 with HIV. Here the sequenced sample was unsorted PBMCs, taken just before starting antiretroviral therapy. V usage is TRBV4-2 and J usage is TRBJ2-3, with 11 nucleotides matching TRBD1. The CDR3 sequence: CASSQERTGGADTQYF. The CDR3 nucleotides read TGTGCCAGCAGCCAAGAGAGGACAGGGGGCGCAGATACGCAGTATTTT.